This is a list of T cell receptor beta chains from one sample in a study of T cells in Graves' hyperthyroidism and ophthalmopathy. TCRdb passed the multiplex PCR reads through MiXCR, listing each CDR3 protein once. In the table there are 500,000 to 800,000 distinct CDR3 sequences, 45% of which are singletons. The source material was peripheral blood or thyroid tissue (not recorded which). The source is an adult man with Graves' disease, either hyperthyroidism or ophthalmopathy (not recorded which). The CDR3 runs from the conserved cysteine through the conserved F or W. D genes are given only for firm matches. The size of a clone is reported for some rows only, either as once, few or many, or as a class for expanded clones.

14	few	TRBV2	TRBJ2-7	-	CASSGNVRLYEQYF	TGTGCCAGCAGTGGGAACGTCAGGCTCTACGAGCAGTACTTC
13	-	TRBV20-1	TRBJ2-7	TRBD1	CSAGRDREDEQYF	TGCAGTGCCGGCAGGGACAGGGAAGACGAGCAGTACTTC
16	-	TRBV5-1	TRBJ2-2	-	CASSLDSAGMVRELFF	TGCGCCAGCAGCTTGGACAGTGCGGGAATGGTCAGGGAGCTGTTTTTT
14	few	TRBV20-1	TRBJ2-7	TRBD2	CSARDAGGSYEQYF	TGCAGTGCTAGAGATGCGGGAGGGTCCTACGAGCAGTACTTC
14	many	TRBV6-6	TRBJ2-7	TRBD1	CASSTGTGSYEQYF	TGTGCCAGCAGTACCGGGACAGGCTCCTACGAGCAGTACTTC
17	-	TRBV7-9	TRBJ2-2	TRBD2	CASSSQTSGVNTGELSF	TGTGCCAGCAGCTCCCAAACTAGCGGGGTGAACACCGGGGAGCTGTCTTTT
12	few	TRBV29-1	TRBJ2-7	-	CSVARDTYEQYF	TGCAGCGTCGCCCGGGACACTTACGAGCAGTACTTC
15	-	TRBV11-2	TRBJ1-1	-	CASSLFYRDSTEAFF	TGTGCCAGCAGCTTATTCTACAGGGATTCCACTGAAGCTTTCTTT
13	-	TRBV2	TRBJ2-7	-	CASSQHFRDEQYF	TGTGCCAGCTCTCAACACTTTAGAGACGAGCAGTACTTC
14	-	TRBV20-1	TRBJ2-7	TRBD2	CSARESGASYEQYF	TGCAGTGCTAGAGAAAGCGGGGCCTCCTACGAGCAGTACTTC
12	few	TRBV29-1	TRBJ1-1	-	CSVRILNTEAFF	TGCAGCGTTCGTATACTGAACACTGAAGCTTTCTTT
16	many	TRBV3-1	TRBJ1-1	-	CASSQSIGALNTEAFF	TGTGCCAGCAGCCAATCGATAGGGGCGTTGAACACTGAAGCTTTCTTT
15	few	TRBV12-3/TRBV12-4	TRBJ1-4	TRBD1	CASSDSGTGVEKLFF	TGTGCCAGCAGTGATTCCGGGACAGGGGTTGAAAAACTGTTTTTT
14	-	TRBV20-1	TRBJ2-5	TRBD1	CSAPREGQEETQYF	TGCAGTGCCCCTCGCGAGGGACAGGAAGAGACCCAGTACTTC
12	-	TRBV12-3/TRBV12-4	TRBJ1-2	-	CASSLRPDGYTF	TGTGCCAGCAGTTTGAGGCCGGATGGCTACACCTTC
15	-	TRBV14	TRBJ2-7	TRBD1	CASSQLTGGGYEQYF	TGTGCCAGCAGCCAGCTCACAGGGGGCGGATACGAGCAGTACTTC
15	many	TRBV29-1	TRBJ1-3	-	CSVDLGRGSGNTIYF	TGCAGCGTTGATCTTGGCAGGGGTTCTGGAAACACCATATATTTT
15	-	TRBV7-2	TRBJ2-5	TRBD1	CTSSSTGTALETQYF	TGTACCAGCAGCTCCACCGGGACAGCGCTAGAGACCCAGTACTTC
15	-	TRBV7-8	TRBJ2-7	TRBD2	CASSEGRGDFYEQYF	TGTGCCAGCAGTGAGGGGCGGGGGGACTTTTACGAGCAGTACTTC
14	many	TRBV12-3/TRBV12-4	TRBJ1-4	-	CASSPAGNNEKLFF	TGTGCCAGCAGTCCAGCCGGGAACAATGAAAAACTGTTTTTT
11	few	TRBV29-1	TRBJ2-3	-	CSVRRTDTQYF	TGCAGCGTGCGCCGCACAGATACGCAGTATTTT
16	-	TRBV12-3/TRBV12-4	TRBJ1-5	-	CASSFMGGYSNQPQHF	TGTGCCAGCAGTTTTATGGGGGGGTATAGCAATCAGCCCCAGCATTTT
13	many	TRBV20-1	TRBJ1-6	TRBD1	CSADDRGGSPLHF	TGCAGTGCTGACGACAGGGGTGGGTCACCCCTCCACTTT
13	many	TRBV7-2	TRBJ1-5	-	CASSLFNNQPQHF	TGTGCCAGCAGCTTATTTAACAATCAGCCCCAGCATTTT
14	-	TRBV2	TRBJ2-7	TRBD1	CASRIDRGYDEQYF	TGTGCCAGCAGAATCGACAGGGGGTATGACGAGCAGTACTTC
12	-	TRBV29-1	TRBJ2-3	-	CSVVEGTDTQYF	TGCAGCGTCGTCGAGGGTACAGATACGCAGTATTTT
8	-	TRBV20-1	TRBJ2-5	-	CSARSQYF	TGCAGTGCTAGGTCCCAGTACTTC
15	many	TRBV10-3	TRBJ1-5	-	CAISDSAGGNQPQHF	TGTGCCATCAGTGATTCGGCAGGAGGCAATCAGCCCCAGCATTTT
13	many	TRBV6-6	TRBJ2-5	-	CASSYRRQETQYF	TGTGCCAGCAGTTACCGGAGACAAGAGACCCAGTACTTC
15	many	TRBV7-8	TRBJ1-5	-	CASSPGRESNQPQHF	TGTGCCAGCAGCCCTGGACGGGAGAGCAATCAGCCCCAGCATTTT
12	many	TRBV19	TRBJ1-3	-	CASSSVWNTIYF	TGTGCCAGTAGTAGCGTTTGGAACACCATATATTTT